These 19 T cell receptor beta chains originate from one sample sequenced in a study of CD8+ T cells in alopecia areata. Following RNA extraction, reverse transcription yielded cDNA that acted as the sequencing template. Generated by immunoSEQ multiplex PCR, the TCRdb table keeps only in-frame clones and is missing some. The table shows 130,000 to 150,000 clones, with 85% to 90% occurring only once. Source: CD8+ T cells sorted from blood, taken at week 0. Source of these receptors: a human donor with alopecia areata.

V is TRBV25-1 and J is TRBJ2-1; 7 bases are a match to TRBD1. The CDR3 extends over 12 amino acids. Germline CDR1 is MGHDK and CDR2 is SYGVNS. V was pared by 5 bases and J by 7 bases, with 2 bases of the junction left unmatched. The CDR3 nucleotides are TGTGCCAGCAGTTTACAGGGGAATGAGCAGTTCTTC. It is translated as CASSLQGNEQFF.

Only a few counts were recorded for this clone. V is TRBV29-1 and J is TRBJ2-1; perhaps TRBD2 as D (5 bases). This CDR3 region has 17 residues. The germline CDR1 and CDR2 sequences are SQVTM and ANQGSEA. Trimming took off 3 bases at V and 2 bases at J, with 20 bases between the two ends. Here the CDR3 DNA reads TGCAGCGTTGAGGGGTTGAGGGCTCTATCAACCTACAATGAGCAGTTCTTC. This sequence encodes CSVEGLRALSTYNEQFF.

The chain carries TRBV29-1 and TRBJ2-3; TRBD1 might be the D (6 bases). V dropped 4 bases and J dropped 4 bases, with 9 bases sitting between them. CDR1 and CDR2 from the germline V gene are SQVTM and ANQGSEA. The CDR3 covers 12 residues. The CDR3: CSVVQGSDTQYF. The DNA for the CDR3 is TGCAGCGTTGTACAGGGATCAGATACGCAGTATTTT.

This chain joins TRBV6-5 and TRBJ2-7, with 8 bases fitting TRBD2. V lost 2 bases to trimming and J lost 2 bases; unmatched junction nucleotides: 5. Germline values: CDR1 MNHEY, CDR2 SVGAGI. There are 15 residues in the CDR3. The CDR3 sequence: CASSYQAGRAYEQYF. The DNA of the CDR3 is TGTGCCAGCAGTTACCAGGCCGGGAGGGCCTACGAGCAGTACTTC.

This chain joins TRBV10-1 and TRBJ1-1; tentative D call: TRBD1 (5 bases). Per the germline V gene, CDR1 is WNHNN and CDR2 is SYGVQD (reference sequence). The CDR3 consists of 13 residues. The V end was cut by 0 bases, the J end by 11 bases, with 13 bases between. The CDR3 DNA reads as TGCGCCAGCAGTGAGTCGGGACCCTCAGTTGCTTTCTTT. Residues: CASSESGPSVAFF.

Regarding this clone: In the same sample, other DNA sequences code for this CDR3. This chain joins TRBV27 and TRBJ1-1; D unclear. CDR1 is MNHEY and CDR2 is SMNVEV in the germline V gene (reference sequence). Trimming took 6 bases from V and 3 from J, leaving 5 bases between them. The CDR3 runs to 11 residues. The CDR3 is CASRAYTEAFF. For the CDR3, the DNA is TGTGCCAGCAGGGCATACACTGAAGCTTTCTTT.

The rearrangement links TRBV11-2 to TRBJ2-3, with 9 nucleotides matching TRBD2. CDR3 length: 15 residues. Per the germline V gene, CDR1 is SGHAT and CDR2 is FQNNGV. Germline trimming cut 5 bases from V and 1 base from J; bases unmatched to any gene: 4. The CDR3, as DNA: TGTGCCAGCAGCCGGACTAGCGCGGGCACAGATACGCAGTATTTT. This sequence encodes CASSRTSAGTDTQYF.

The J gene is TRBJ1-1, the V gene TRBV29-1; 10 bases fit TRBD1. Trimming removed 6 bases from V and 6 bases from J; junction bases left unmatched: 10. The germline gives CDR1 SQVTM, CDR2 ANQGSEA. This CDR3 spans 14 amino acids. This CDR3 is CSVGTGQGRPEAFF. CDR3 coding DNA: TGCAGCGTGGGAACGGGACAGGGGAGGCCTGAAGCTTTCTTT.

The rearrangement joins TRBV28 to TRBJ2-1, with TRBD2 identical over 9 bases. With V trimmed by 7 bases and J by 8 bases, 15 bases remained unmatched. CDR3 length: 16 residues. The germline V gene encodes CDR1 MDHEN and CDR2 SYDVKM. The CDR3 region is CASTSEGREGRHEQFF. CDR3 coding DNA: TGTGCCAGCACCTCTGAGGGGCGGGAGGGCCGTCATGAGCAGTTCTTC.

This clone was seen just once. The identical CDR3 is also encoded by other nucleotide sequences in the sample. V gene TRBV5-1 combines with J gene TRBJ2-3; TRBD2 might be the D (6 bases). The CDR3 runs 14 residues. The germline V gene has CDR1 SGHRS and CDR2 YFSETQ. Trimming pared 4 bases from V and 1 base from J, leaving 10 bases between. Here the CDR3 reads CASSLGEGTDTQYF. The DNA for the CDR3 is TGCGCCAGCAGCCTTGGGGAGGGCACAGATACGCAGTATTTT.

J is TRBJ1-2 and V is TRBV27; D gene ambiguous. The CDR3 consists of 13 residues. V was cut by 0 bases and J by 2 bases, with 4 bases left in between. Germline CDR1 reads MNHEY; CDR2 reads SMNVEV (reference sequence). CDR3 DNA sequence: TGTGCCAGCAGTTTATCCGCAAACTATGGCTACACCTTC. It specifies CASSLSANYGYTF.

This clone was counted only a few times. V usage is TRBV7-2 and J usage is TRBJ2-7, with a tentative D call TRBD2 (5 bases). From germline, CDR1 is SGHTA and CDR2 FQGNSA. Deletions cut 5 bases from V and 4 bases from J, with 15 bases between. This CDR3 contains 14 residues. The CDR3 coding sequence is TGTGCCAGCAGCCAAGCGTTGCGGACTTACGAGCAGTACTTC. Translation gives CASSQALRTYEQYF. The entire variable domain, with the rest obtained from reference TRBV7-2 and TRBJ2-7, is as follows: GAGVSQSPSNKVTEKGKDVELRCDPISGHTALYWYRQSLGQGLEFLIYFQGNSAPDKSGLPSDRFSAERTGGSVSTLTIQRTQQEDSAVYLCASSQALRTYEQYFGPGTRLTVT.

The chain uses TRBV5-1 and TRBJ2-7; 7 positions agree with TRBD1. In germline, CDR1 is SGHRS, CDR2 YFSETQ. V was clipped by 3 bases and J by 4 bases; unmatched bases: 7. The CDR3 contains 14 residues. The CDR3 protein is CASSSGTALYEQYF. The CDR3 DNA sequence: TGCGCCAGCAGCTCCGGGACAGCGTTATACGAGCAGTACTTC.

The chain combines TRBV4-1 with TRBJ1-1; the D is unclear. The CDR3 runs to 14 residues. From germline, CDR1 is MGHRA and CDR2 YSYEKL. V gave up 0 bases and J gave up 1 base, with 6 bases separating them. DNA for the CDR3: TGCGCCAGCAGCCAAGAGGTCCGGAACACTGAAGCTTTCTTT. It encodes CASSQEVRNTEAFF.

This chain connects TRBV19 to TRBJ2-1, with D perhaps matching TRBD2 (6 bases). Germline V gives CDR1 LNHDA, CDR2 SQIVND (reference sequence). V lost 4 bases and J 5 bases, leaving 9 bases between the germline ends. The CDR3 covers 13 residues. CDR3 nucleotides: TGTGCCAGTAGTACGGGGGAGGACAATGAGCAGTTCTTC. It encodes CASSTGEDNEQFF.

This rearrangement joins TRBV27 to TRBJ2-5, with 10 bases that match TRBD2. In germline, CDR1 is MNHEY, CDR2 SMNVEV (reference sequence). V trimming: 3 bases; J trimming: 1 base; junction bases outside the gene matches: 2. The CDR3 is 15 residues long. The CDR3 DNA sequence: TGTGCCAGCAGTTTGTGGACTAGCGGCCAAGAGACCCAGTACTTC. This gives the protein CASSLWTSGQETQYF.

The chain joins TRBV19 to TRBJ2-7, with unresolved D. Deletions cut 3 bases from V and 0 bases from J, with 6 bases between. This CDR3 is built from 13 residues. CDR1 and CDR2 from the germline V gene are LNHDA and SQIVND (reference sequence). DNA of the CDR3: TGTGCCAGTAGTATCGGTCGCTCCTACGAGCAGTACTTC. This codes for CASSIGRSYEQYF.

The chain combines TRBV9 with TRBJ2-1, with D perhaps TRBD1 (6 bases). Trimming removed 4 bases at V and 6 bases at J, with 14 bases between. The CDR3 has 14 amino acids. Germline CDR1 is SGDLS and CDR2 is YYNGEE. The CDR3 reads CASSPWDTSNEQFF. CDR3 coding DNA: TGTGCCAGCAGCCCGTGGGACACTAGCAATGAGCAGTTCTTC.

The V call is TRBV25-1, the J call TRBJ2-2, with TRBD2 as a possible D gene (7 bases). Germline V gene lookup returns CDR1 MGHDK and CDR2 SYGVNS. The V and J ends lost 5 bases and 6 bases respectively, with 16 bases between them. CDR3 size: 15 residues. The chain's CDR3 is CASSLRGGYPGELFF. CDR3 bases: TGTGCCAGCAGTCTGAGGGGGGGTTATCCCGGGGAGCTGTTTTTT.